This T cell receptor beta chain is drawn from a study of T cells in Graves' hyperthyroidism and ophthalmopathy. Whole-study results and caveats: Most expanded thyroid clonotypes above 0.001 recurred in blood.

CDR3 size: 12 residues. Germline V lookup: CDR1 LNHDA, CDR2 SQIVND (reference sequence). Trimming shortened V by 7 bases and J by 13 bases, and 16 bases separated the two germline ends. Diagnostic decisions used clinical symptoms, serum thyroxine and TRAb, thyroid ultrasound and orbital computed tomography. Fresh 10 ml peripheral blood yielded PBMCs. On this clonotype itself: Its matching antigen is unknown. A read error may explain this, as a much larger clone is one base away.

RNA transcripts gave rise to amplified TCR beta CDR3 regions. HTBI primers were used for first-round RT-PCR of the TCR CDR3. In TCRdb, the multiplex PCR reads were re-called with MiXCR into one record per CDR3 protein. The sample yields some 800,000 distinct CDR3 sequences, roughly 37% seen once. The chain carries TRBV19 and TRBJ2-2; D gene ambiguous. The clonotype originates from a man younger than 35 with Graves' hyperthyroidism. The source material was blood. CDR3 sequence (DNA): TGTGCCAGTACCCCAAGTAGGGATAGGCTGTTTTTT. Translating gives CASTPSRDRLFF.